This T cell receptor beta chain derives from a study of beta chain features in type 1 diabetes. Whole-study results and caveats: Compared to healthy donors, patients appeared to have naive, central memory and Treg TCRB repertoires that were more alike. There was a moderate but significant shortening of TCRB CDR3s in all four CD4+ subsets of Type 1 diabetes patients.

CDR1 and CDR2 from the germline V gene are LGHNA and YSLEER. The CDR3 length is 13 residues. The V and J ends lost 4 bases and 3 bases, in that order; junction bases with no gene match: 1. Every donor provided one heparinised blood draw, which averaged around 120 mL. Once sorted, every population was more than 95% pure. Expressed TCRB transcripts were sequenced because the isolated RNA had all been reverse transcribed beforehand. Generated by immunoSEQ multiplex PCR, the TCRdb table keeps only in-frame clones and is missing some. The table includes about 360,000 clones, approximately 12% detected once. This clone has just a few counts. Its antigen is unidentified.

This chain connects TRBV4-3 to TRBJ1-1, with 8 bases aligning to TRBD1. The origin of this receptor is a man between 18 and 29 years old in good health. Input material: naive CD4+ T cells from blood. The CDR3 loop is CASSPGQDTEAFF. In DNA form, the CDR3 reads TGCGCCAGCAGCCCGGGACAGGACACTGAAGCTTTCTTT.